This T cell receptor beta chain is drawn from a study of brain metastases from non-small cell lung cancer. This clone was detected a few times. Its antigen is not identified. Study-level results: Expanded T-cell clones appeared in 50% to 80% of brain metastases over primaries. Fewer infiltrating T cells were found in brain metastases than primaries. Metastases had sparse T cells but largely shared repertoires with primaries.

Using immunoSEQ multiplex PCR, the repertoire was profiled, and TCRdb retains in-frame clones only, with some absent. The sample carries 200 to 300 clones, 90% recorded once. The V gene lost 3 bases and the J gene lost 6 bases, with 8 bases spanning the gap. Germline V lookup: CDR1 MNHEY, CDR2 SMNVEV (reference sequence). CDR3 length equals 13 residues. Sequenced: tissue from a brain metastasis. The TCR originated in a donor aged 40 or over with non-small cell lung cancer. V is TRBV27 and J is TRBJ2-2, with D uncertain. In nucleotides, the CDR3 is TGTGCCAGCAGTTTTACTAAAGCCGGGGAGCTGTTTTTT. Amino acid sequence: CASSFTKAGELFF.